This TCR beta chain was captured by sequencing in a study of shared clonotypes between healthy human individuals. The CDR3 extends over 13 amino acids. Germline values: CDR1 KGHSH, CDR2 LQKENI. The V end lost 3 bases, the J end lost 10 bases, and 15 bases lay between the germline ends. At deep level, the assay was performed. Splitting of each subset's genomic DNA was done evenly across several immunoSEQ plates. Here immunoSEQ multiplex PCR was the method, and the copy in TCRdb shows in-frame clones only, minus some. The repertoire holds more than 2,000,000 clones, with 85% to 95% as singletons. Remarks on this clone: Its antigen remains unidentified.

Study outcomes and limitations: In having few donors, the study represented limited genetic and exposure-history diversity. Naive CD4 clonotype sharing across a few donors was approximately 5%.

The sample was naive CD4+ T cells from PBMCs. Specified subset: CD45RA+ positively selected. V and J are TRBV18 and TRBJ1-1; no clear D gene. The sequence came from a man between 18 and 35 years old in good health. Some clones in this sample may be carry-over from other donors' samples. The CDR3 here is CASSPTTVEGAFF. The DNA for the CDR3 is TGTGCCAGCTCACCCACTACCGTAGAGGGAGCTTTCTTT. The full variable domain, its missing parts supplied by reference TRBV18 and TRBJ1-1, is NAGVMQNPRHLVRRRGQEARLRCSPMKGHSHVYWYRQLPEEGLKFMVYLQKENIIDESGMPKERFSAEFPKEGPSILRIQQVVRGDSAAYFCASSPTTVEGAFFGQGTRLTVV.